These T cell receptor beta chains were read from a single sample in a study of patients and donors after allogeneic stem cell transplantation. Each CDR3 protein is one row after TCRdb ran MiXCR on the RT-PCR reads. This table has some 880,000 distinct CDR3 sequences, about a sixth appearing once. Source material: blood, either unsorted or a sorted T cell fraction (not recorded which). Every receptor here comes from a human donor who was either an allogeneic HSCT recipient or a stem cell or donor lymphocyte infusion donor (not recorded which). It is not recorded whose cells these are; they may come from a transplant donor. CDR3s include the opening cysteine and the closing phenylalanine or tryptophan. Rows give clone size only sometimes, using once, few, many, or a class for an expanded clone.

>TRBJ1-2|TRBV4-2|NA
CASSLRDTVNYGYTF
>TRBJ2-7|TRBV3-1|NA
CASSQGTGRSYEQYF
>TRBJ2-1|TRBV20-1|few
CSAASFTYNEQFF
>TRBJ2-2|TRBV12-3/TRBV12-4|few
CASSPGLAGRRGTGELFF
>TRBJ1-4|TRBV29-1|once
CSVGDRGEKLFF
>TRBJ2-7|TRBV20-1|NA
CSATGGRYEQYF
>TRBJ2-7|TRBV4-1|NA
CASSQVSVGVSSYEQYF
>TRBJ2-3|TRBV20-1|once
CSATETDTQYF
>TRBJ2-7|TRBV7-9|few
CASSLLLAHGEYEQYF
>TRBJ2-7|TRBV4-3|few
CASSYGTGWEYEQYF
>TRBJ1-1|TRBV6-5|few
CASSYSGHNTEAFF
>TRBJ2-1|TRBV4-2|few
CASSQGDSDNEQFF
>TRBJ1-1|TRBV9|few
CASSESGTGDTEAFF
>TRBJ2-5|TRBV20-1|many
CSARGVPGPNYQETQYF
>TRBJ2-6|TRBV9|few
CASSAGSLGANVLTF
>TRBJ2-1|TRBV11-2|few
CASSLGQQGARGEQFF
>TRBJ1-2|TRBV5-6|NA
CASSLWTNGYTF
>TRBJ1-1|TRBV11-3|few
CASSLVPGEGTEAFF
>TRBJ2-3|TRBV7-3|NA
CASSQVGSSTDTQYF
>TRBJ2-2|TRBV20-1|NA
CSARPAAKGTGELFF
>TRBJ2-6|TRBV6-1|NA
CASSADRGTGANVLTF
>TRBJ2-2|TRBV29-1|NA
CSVKDRVKSTGTGELFF
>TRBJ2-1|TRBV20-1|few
CSAPGGGGRARNEQFF
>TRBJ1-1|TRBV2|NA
CATKTDNTEAFF
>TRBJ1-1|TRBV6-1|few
CASSRNPNTEAFF
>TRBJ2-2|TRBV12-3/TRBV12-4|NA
CASSLDGGNTGELFF
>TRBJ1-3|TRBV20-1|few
CSASGSGVFSGNTIYF
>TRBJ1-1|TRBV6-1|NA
CASSEETGLNTEAFF
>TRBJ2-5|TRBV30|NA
CAWSVAGKQETQYF
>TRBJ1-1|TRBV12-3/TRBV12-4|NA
CASSFVPLPRTEAFF
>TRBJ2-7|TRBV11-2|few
CASSPGGQFSYEQYF
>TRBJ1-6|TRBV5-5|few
CASSLLSGNSPLHF
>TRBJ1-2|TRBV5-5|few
CASSLDVGDNYGYTF
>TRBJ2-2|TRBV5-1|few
CASSWRSNTGELFF
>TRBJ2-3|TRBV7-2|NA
CASGVDTQYF
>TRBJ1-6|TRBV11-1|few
CASSLMTGRNSPLHF
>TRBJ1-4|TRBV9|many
CASSVGSGGEKTEKLFF
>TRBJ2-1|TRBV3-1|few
CASSPRLAQLAGTYNEQFF
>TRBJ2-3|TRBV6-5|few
CASSYSIGGIGSTQYF
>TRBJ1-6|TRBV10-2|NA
CASSEPKQGSSYNSPLHF
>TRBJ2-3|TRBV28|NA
CASSQDRARTDTQYF